Shown below are 29 T cell receptor beta chains from a single sample sequenced in a study of blood T cell repertoires in COVID-19. TCRdb keeps only in-frame clones here, not all; method: immunoSEQ multiplex PCR. The table lists 190,000 or so clones, about 87% of them singletons. Sequencing was done on a sample of peripheral blood. The receptors come from a young woman who had recovered from COVID-19.

The rearrangement uses TRBV7-3 and TRBJ2-3, with 11 positions matching TRBD2. This CDR3 is 15 amino acids long. The V segment lost 4 bases and the J segment 3 bases; nucleotides outside the gene matches: 3. Germline lookup yields CDR1 SGHTA and CDR2 FQGTGA. For the CDR3, the DNA is TGTGCCAGCAGCTCCGGGACTAGCGGAACAGATACGCAGTATTTT. Translating it yields CASSSGTSGTDTQYF.

The chain recombines TRBV5-5 with TRBJ2-5; TRBD2 agrees at 8 bases. CDR1 is SGHKS and CDR2 is YYEKEE in the germline V gene (reference sequence). V lost 1 base and J lost 4; bases outside the gene matches: 3. The CDR3 is made up of 14 amino acids. The CDR3 is CASSLTGGRETQYF. The DNA for the CDR3 is TGTGCCAGCAGCTTGACGGGGGGGCGAGAGACCCAGTACTTC. The whole variable domain, filled in from reference TRBV5-5 and TRBJ2-5, reads DAGVTQSPTHLIKTRGQQVTLRCSPISGHKSVSWYQQVLGQGPQFIFQYYEKEERGRGNFPDRFSARQFPNYSSELNVNALLLGDSALYLCASSLTGGRETQYFGPGTRLLVL.

The chain recombines TRBV19 with TRBJ2-6, with TRBD1 matching over 10 bases. Germline-derived CDR1 and CDR2 are LNHDA and SQIVND (reference sequence). J was trimmed by 2 bases and V by 4 bases; bases with no gene match: 5. This CDR3 is 17 amino acids long. The CDR3 protein is CASSTGQGGAGANVLTF. The CDR3 nucleotides read TGTGCCAGTAGTACTGGACAGGGGGGGGCTGGGGCCAACGTCCTGACTTTC.

The V and J genes are TRBV5-1 and TRBJ1-4, with 8 bases that match TRBD1. The V segment lost 5 bases and the J segment 7 bases; nucleotides outside the gene matches: 10. The CDR3 is 15 residues long. The germline CDR1 and CDR2 sequences are SGHRS and YFSETQ. The CDR3 reads CASRPRQGTAEKLFF. CDR3 bases: TGCGCCAGCAGGCCCAGACAGGGGACGGCTGAAAAACTGTTTTTT.

The gene calls are TRBV5-4 and TRBJ1-3; D perhaps matches TRBD1 (6 bases). Germline CDR1 reads SGHNT; CDR2 reads YYREEE (reference sequence). The CDR3 is 14 residues long. V was clipped by 0 bases and J by 3 bases, with 7 bases between them. CDR3 nucleotide sequence: TGTGCCAGCAGCTTGGGACAGGTTGGAAACACCATATATTTT. Protein product: CASSLGQVGNTIYF.

This sequence joins TRBV27 and TRBJ2-3; D remains ambiguous. The germline gives CDR1 MNHEY, CDR2 SMNVEV (reference sequence). The CDR3 loop spans 13 amino acids. V shed 3 bases and J shed 2 bases, with 6 bases lying between them. The CDR3, as DNA: TGTGCCAGCAGTTTTGGCACCACAGATACGCAGTATTTT. Its translation is CASSFGTTDTQYF.

The V and J genes are TRBV30 and TRBJ1-5; D unclear. The CDR3 totals 17 residues. The ends were cut back, 2 bases at V and 0 bases at J, with 17 bases in the middle. The germline V gene encodes CDR1 GTSNPN and CDR2 SVGIG (reference sequence). The CDR3: CAWSIHDTVYSNQPQHF. DNA of the CDR3: TGTGCCTGGAGTATCCATGACACAGTCTATAGCAATCAGCCCCAGCATTTT.

This chain links TRBV9 with TRBJ2-3; the D is unclear. V was clipped by 0 bases and J by 4 bases, with 9 bases between them. This CDR3 region has 14 residues. CDR1 and CDR2 (germline): SGDLS, YYNGEE. In DNA form, the CDR3 reads TGTGCCAGCAGCGTAGGAGTTCCCCCAGATACGCAGTATTTT. Translation gives CASSVGVPPDTQYF.

This chain's CDR3 is CASSLGSTYNEQFF. The DNA of the CDR3 is TGCGCCAGCAGCTTGGGGTCCACTTACAATGAGCAGTTCTTC. V gene TRBV5-1 combines with J gene TRBJ2-1; D gene uncertain. Germline values: CDR1 SGHRS, CDR2 YFSETQ. Deletions cut 0 bases from V and 4 bases from J, with 8 bases between. The CDR3 totals 14 residues.

V gene TRBV6-5 combines with J gene TRBJ2-1, with 7 positions matching TRBD1. Trimming took 8 bases from V and 5 from J; bases not matched to a gene: 6. The CDR3 consists of 13 residues. From germline, CDR1 is MNHEY and CDR2 SVGAGI. CDR3 nucleotides: TGTGCCAGCGGAGACAGGGACAACAATGAGCAGTTCTTC. It translates to CASGDRDNNEQFF.

This clone was seen a single time. V is TRBV6-4 and J is TRBJ2-7; TRBD1 aligns across 11 bases. The CDR3 is made up of 15 amino acids. With V trimmed by 3 bases and J by 5 bases, 6 bases remained unmatched. CDR1 MRHNA and CDR2 SNTAGT come from the germline V gene. The CDR3 DNA sequence: TGTGCCAGCAGTGAGGGGACAGGGGGAGGCGACGAGCAGTACTTC. The encoded protein is CASSEGTGGGDEQYF.

The V call is TRBV5-1, the J call TRBJ2-2, with 8 bases lining up with TRBD2. The CDR3 extends over 17 amino acids. The V gene's germline CDR1 is SGHRS and CDR2 YFSETQ. J was trimmed by 4 bases and V by 4 bases; bases with no gene match: 12. The CDR3 DNA reads TGCGCCAGCAGCGGACCGGGACCAGCGGGGGCCACCGGGGAGCTGTTTTTT. Encoded protein: CASSGPGPAGATGELFF.

This clone was recorded only once. The chain recombines TRBV10-3 with TRBJ1-6; perhaps TRBD1 as D (6 bases). Germline V gene data show CDR1 as ENHRY and CDR2 as SYGVKD. V lost 1 base and J lost 9, with 10 bases in between. The CDR3 has 14 amino acids. The CDR3 spells CAISEYHRVSPLHF. The CDR3, as DNA: TGTGCCATCAGTGAGTACCACAGGGTTTCACCCCTCCACTTT.

The chain links TRBV7-3 to TRBJ2-5, with D hard to call. V was trimmed by 2 bases and J by 1 base, leaving 14 bases between them. The CDR3 runs 16 residues. CDR1 and CDR2 from the germline V gene are SGHTA and FQGTGA. In nucleotides, the CDR3 is TGTGCCAGCAGCTTATATCCAGGCGTGGGCCAAGAGACCCAGTACTTC. Amino acids: CASSLYPGVGQETQYF. Variable domain in full (rest from reference TRBV7-3 and TRBJ2-5): GAGVSQTPSNKVTEKGKYVELRCDPISGHTALYWYRQSLGQGPEFLIYFQGTGAADDSGLPNDRFFAVRPEGSVSTLKIQRTERGDSAVYLCASSLYPGVGQETQYFGPGTRLLVL.

The V gene is TRBV11-3, the J gene TRBJ1-1, with 8 bases lining up with TRBD1. This CDR3 has 12 residues. CDR1 is SGHNT and CDR2 is YENEEA in the germline V gene. J was trimmed by 8 bases and V by 5 bases; bases with no gene match: 4. For the CDR3, the DNA is TGTGCCAGCAGCACCAGGACAGGGGAAGCTTTCTTT. This codes for CASSTRTGEAFF.

V gene TRBV5-5 combines with J gene TRBJ1-5; D unclear. Germline lookup yields CDR1 SGHKS and CDR2 YYEKEE (reference sequence). The V and J ends lost 5 bases and 1 base respectively, with 10 bases between them. The CDR3 covers 14 residues. The CDR3 DNA sequence: TGTGCCAGCAGACCAGGTGTCAGCAATCAGCCCCAGCATTTT. This encodes CASRPGVSNQPQHF.

The chain combines TRBV21-1 with TRBJ1-2; the D call TRBD1 from the table was never checked on the DNA. TRBV21-1 is annotated as a pseudogene. The CDR3 spans 16 residues. DNA of the CDR3: TGTGCCAGCAGCATATGGCAGGGGGAGAAGAACTATGGCTACACCTTC. Translation: CASSIWQGEKNYGYTF.

The chain links TRBV28 to TRBJ1-5; D not resolved. The CDR3 covers 13 residues. Germline CDR1 MDHEN, CDR2 SYDVKM. The V end lost 3 bases, the J end lost 4 bases, and 7 bases lay between the germline ends. CDR3 coding DNA: TGTGCCAGCAGTTTCACGAGGAATCAGCCCCAGCATTTT. It codes for CASSFTRNQPQHF.

The rearrangement links TRBV6-6 to TRBJ1-2; no reliable D call. This CDR3 is built from 13 residues. Germline CDR1 is MNHNY and CDR2 is SVGAGI (reference sequence). Trimming shortened V by 6 bases and J by 1 base, and 9 bases separated the two germline ends. This CDR3 reads CASRPGDNYGYTF. The CDR3 DNA reads TGTGCCAGCAGACCGGGAGATAACTATGGCTACACCTTC.

The rearrangement uses TRBV6-2 or TRBV6-3 and TRBJ2-3; 8 bases align to TRBD2. Trimming removed 2 bases from V and 0 bases from J; junction bases left unmatched: 7. CDR3 size: 17 residues. In germline, CDR1 is MNHEY, CDR2 SVGEGT. CDR3 loop: CASSYQAGAPSTDTQYF. Here the CDR3 DNA reads TGTGCCAGCAGTTACCAAGCGGGGGCCCCTAGCACAGATACGCAGTATTTT.

The chain uses TRBV18 and TRBJ2-7, with D tentatively TRBD2 (5 bases). Deletions cut 3 bases from V and 6 bases from J, with 18 bases between. This CDR3 has 15 residues. CDR1 is KGHSH and CDR2 is LQKENI in the germline V gene. The CDR3 DNA reads TGTGCCAGCTCACCGTCTGTGGGAGTTGGTGGCGAGCAGTACGTC. Protein product: CASSPSVGVGGEQYV.

The CDR3 DNA sequence: TGTGCAAGTCGCATTCAACTCGAGAGACTAGAAAACAATGAGCAGTTCTTC. It translates to CASRIQLERLENNEQFF. The chain is built from TRBV12-2 and TRBJ2-1; TRBD2 is taken as the D call from the table, unchecked against the DNA. TRBV12-2 is recorded as a pseudogene. The CDR3 is 17 amino acids.

This clone was counted a few times. J is TRBJ1-1 and V is TRBV7-2; D may be TRBD1 (6 bases). Between the trimmed V and J ends, which lost 4 bases and 4 bases, there was a span of 13 bases. The germline CDR1 and CDR2 sequences are SGHTA and FQGNSA. There are 14 residues in the CDR3. Here the CDR3 DNA reads TGTGCCAGCAGCTCCCGCAGGGGATCCACTGAAGCTTTCTTT. Encoded protein: CASSSRRGSTEAFF.

The genes are TRBV2 and TRBJ2-1, with 12 positions matching TRBD2. The CDR3 extends over 16 amino acids. V lost 5 bases, J lost 5 bases, and 7 bases stayed unmatched. Germline V lookup: CDR1 SNHLY, CDR2 FYNNEI. The CDR3 DNA follows: TGTGCCAGCAGTCGGGCTAGCGGGGGGGTCGACAATGAGCAGTTCTTC. Residues: CASSRASGGVDNEQFF. The full variable domain, its missing parts supplied by reference TRBV2 and TRBJ2-1, is EPEVTQTPSHQVTQMGQEVILRCVPISNHLYFYWYRQILGQKVEFLVSFYNNEISEKSEIFDDQFSVERPDGSNFTLKIRSTKLEDSAMYFCASSRASGGVDNEQFFGPGTRLTVL.

V gene TRBV11-3 combines with J gene TRBJ2-4; D may be TRBD2 (6 bases). Germline loops: CDR1 SGHNT, CDR2 YENEEA. V lost 1 base, J lost 6 bases, and 16 bases lay in between. The CDR3 totals 16 residues. DNA of the CDR3: TGTGCCAGCAGCTTAGGGGGAGGCCAGGGCGTAAACATTCAGTACTTC. Its protein is CASSLGGGQGVNIQYF.

The rearrangement joins TRBV6-5 to TRBJ1-1; D is uncertain. V was clipped by 5 bases and J by 5 bases, with 9 bases between them. CDR1 and CDR2 from the germline V gene are MNHEY and SVGAGI. CDR3 size: 12 residues. The CDR3 loop reads CASSRGFTEAFF. The CDR3 coding sequence is TGTGCCAGCAGTCGAGGGTTTACTGAAGCTTTCTTT.

The chain joins TRBV5-1 to TRBJ2-1; perhaps TRBD2 as D (5 bases). This CDR3 spans 13 amino acids. The V end was cut by 2 bases, the J end by 9 bases, with 12 bases between. Looked up from germline, CDR1 is SGHRS and CDR2 is YFSETQ. CDR3 in DNA: TGCGCCAGCAGCTTACTAGGCCTCGGTGAGCAGTTCTTC. This translates into CASSLLGLGEQFF.

This chain joins TRBV9 and TRBJ2-5; weak D call: TRBD1 (6 bases). The V end lost 4 bases, the J end lost 1 base, and 11 bases lay between the germline ends. The CDR3 contains 14 residues. CDR1 SGDLS and CDR2 YYNGEE come from the germline V gene. The DNA of the CDR3 is TGTGCCAGCAGCCAAGGGGGTATCCAAGAGACCCAGTACTTC. This translates into CASSQGGIQETQYF.

The chain is built from TRBV7-3 and TRBJ2-3; D is undetermined. Trimming took 5 bases from V and 10 from J, leaving 16 bases between them. CDR1 and CDR2 from the germline V gene are SGHTA and FQGTGA. The CDR3 has 13 residues. CDR3 DNA sequence: TGTGCCAGCAGCCCAGAACCCCCGCTCGCGCAGTATTTT. This gives the protein CASSPEPPLAQYF. The entire variable domain, with the rest obtained from reference TRBV7-3 and TRBJ2-3, is as follows: GAGVSQTPSNKVTEKGKYVELRCDPISGHTALYWYRQSLGQGPEFLIYFQGTGAADDSGLPNDRFFAVRPEGSVSTLKIQRTERGDSAVYLCASSPEPPLAQYFGPGTRLTVL.